The T cell receptor (beta chain) described here comes from a study of T-cell reconstitution after alpha-beta-depleted transplantation in children. This clonotype turned up a few times. CDR3 length: 15 amino acids. Germline CDR1 SGHRS, CDR2 YFSETQ. Unmatched junction bases numbered 8, after V lost 6 bases and J lost 2 bases. Unique molecular identifiers were incorporated into the prepared TCRbeta library. TCRdb fed the PCR reads into MiXCR, producing one record per CDR3 protein. Among approximately 800,000 distinct CDR3 sequences listed, under 20% were seen once. The V and J genes are TRBV5-1 and TRBJ2-3; the match to TRBD2 covers 8 bases. The sample in question was PBMCs, mostly from graft donor cells, obtained 360 days after TCRalphabeta/CD19-depleted stem cell transplant. The receptor comes from a male patient between 10 and 17 years old who had a stem cell transplant for acute lymphoblastic leukemia, so the T cells may come from the graft donor. CDR3 sequence: CASTLIAGLTDTQYF. In nucleotides, the CDR3 is TGCGCCAGCACCCTCATAGCGGGGCTCACAGATACGCAGTATTTT.